These 28 T cell receptor beta chains share one sample of origin, sequenced in a study of identical twins. A single record per CDR3 protein comes from TCRdb applying MiXCR to the 5' RACE reads. The table records about 470,000 distinct CDR3 sequences, less than 25% of them present only once. A further study also used this sample, focusing on T cells expressing NK-cell markers.

Sequencing was done on a sample of CD4+ T cells sorted from blood. These receptors came from a woman aged 18-29 years in good health.

The J gene is TRBJ1-2, the V gene TRBV30; 7 nucleotides match TRBD1. The CDR3 extends over 13 amino acids. Unmatched junction bases numbered 6, after V lost 0 bases and J lost 8 bases. Germline V gene data show CDR1 as GTSNPN and CDR2 as SVGIG (reference sequence). The CDR3 loop reads CAWSVHRGGGYTF. CDR3 DNA: TGTGCCTGGAGTGTACACAGGGGTGGCGGCTACACCTTC.

The rearrangement links TRBV7-2 to TRBJ2-1; D uncertain. The V end lost 1 base, the J end lost 10 bases, and 11 bases lay between the germline ends. The germline CDR1 and CDR2 sequences are SGHTA and FQGNSA. This CDR3 has 13 amino acids. CDR3 in amino acids: CASSLVEKTEQFF. The DNA of the CDR3 is TGTGCCAGCAGCTTAGTCGAGAAAACCGAGCAGTTCTTC.

This clonotype appeared a few times. The chain joins TRBV6-5 to TRBJ2-1; D gene ambiguous. The CDR3 consists of 13 residues. CDR1 and CDR2 from the germline V gene are MNHEY and SVGAGI. The germline V and J ends were trimmed by 2 bases and 10 bases, with 12 bases remaining between them. CDR3 bases: TGTGCCAGCAGTTACAGAGAATTGGGGGAGCAGTTCTTC. Its protein product is CASSYRELGEQFF.

This clonotype was seen a few times. For the CDR3, the DNA is TGCGCCAGCAGCTACCAACTAGCGGGAGGGAACACCGGGGAGCTGTTTTTT. Its translation is CASSYQLAGGNTGELFF. This chain joins TRBV5-1 and TRBJ2-2; 12 positions agree with TRBD2. The V gene's germline CDR1 is SGHRS and CDR2 YFSETQ. The ends lost 3 bases at V and 1 base at J; junction bases unmatched: 4. The CDR3 runs to 17 residues.

This clonotype was counted a few times. The chain is built from TRBV12-3 or TRBV12-4 and TRBJ2-1; TRBD2 matches 13 bases. The CDR3 is 18 amino acids. V gave up 4 bases and J gave up 0 bases; unmatched junction bases: 6. The DNA for the CDR3 is TGTGCCAGCAGTTCGGGACTAGCGGGATTCCTCTCCTACAATGAGCAGTTCTTC. As protein: CASSSGLAGFLSYNEQFF.

The rearrangement joins TRBV5-1 to TRBJ2-5; TRBD2 agrees at 7 bases. Germline V lookup: CDR1 SGHRS, CDR2 YFSETQ. This CDR3 comprises 16 residues. J was trimmed by 5 bases and V by 2 bases; bases with no gene match: 12. The CDR3 sequence: CASSFGSSGARETQYF. CDR3 bases: TGCGCCAGCAGCTTCGGGTCGAGCGGGGCGAGGGAGACCCAGTACTTC.

CDR3 protein: CATSRWREVAGELFF. The CDR3 region has the DNA TGTGCCACCAGTCGATGGCGGGAGGTTGCCGGGGAGCTGTTTTTT. V gene TRBV15 combines with J gene TRBJ2-2; 8 bases fit TRBD2. CDR1 is LNHNV, CDR2 YYDKDF, per germline (reference sequence). This CDR3 is built from 15 residues. The V and J ends lost 6 bases and 6 bases, in that order; junction bases with no gene match: 9.

This clonotype was picked up a small number of times. The gene calls are TRBV7-9 and TRBJ2-3, with 11 positions matching TRBD2. CDR1 is SEHNR and CDR2 is FQNEAQ in the germline V gene (reference sequence). V shed 6 bases and J 0 bases; nucleotides not matched to a gene: 5. The CDR3 contains 16 residues. CDR3 DNA: TGTGCCAGCAGATCCGGGACTAGCGGTAGCACAGATACGCAGTATTTT. This codes for CASRSGTSGSTDTQYF.

The table lists this clonotype with a few counts. This sequence joins TRBV24-1 and TRBJ2-3; TRBD2 matches 10 bases. CDR3 length equals 14 residues. Trimming cost V 3 bases and J 9 bases; bases outside gene matches: 5. Germline-derived CDR1 and CDR2 are KGHDR and SFDVKD. Here the CDR3 reads CATSDLRSGRTQYF. Here the CDR3 DNA reads TGTGCCACCAGTGATCTTCGTAGCGGGAGGACGCAGTATTTT.

This clonotype was picked up many times. V usage is TRBV18 and J usage is TRBJ1-2, with D unclear. The CDR3 has 13 amino acids. The germline V and J ends were trimmed by 1 base and 4 bases, with 7 bases remaining between them. The germline gives CDR1 KGHSH, CDR2 LQKENI. The CDR3, as DNA: TGTGCCAGCTCACCACAGGACGCCTATGGCTACACCTTC. Translation gives CASSPQDAYGYTF.

This clonotype was seen more than once but under ten times. The chain uses TRBV5-1 and TRBJ2-5; D may correspond to TRBD1 or TRBD2 (6 bases each). The CDR3 is 13 residues long. The V gene's germline CDR1 is SGHRS and CDR2 YFSETQ. The V end lost 4 bases, the J end lost 4 bases, and 11 bases lay between the germline ends. CDR3 sequence (DNA): TGCGCCAGCAGCACCGGGGGCGGAGAGACCCAGTACTTC. Amino acid sequence: CASSTGGGETQYF.

V usage is TRBV6-5 and J usage is TRBJ2-1; D is undetermined. Trimming took 0 bases from V and 4 from J, leaving 7 bases between them. The germline gives CDR1 MNHEY, CDR2 SVGAGI. The CDR3 totals 14 residues. CDR3 coding DNA: TGTGCCAGCAGTTACTCGGACCGTTACAATGAGCAGTTCTTC. Translating it yields CASSYSDRYNEQFF.

This clonotype turned up a few times. The chain employs TRBV18 and TRBJ2-5; TRBD1 or TRBD2 may be the D gene (5 bases each). V lost 3 bases to trimming and J lost 0 bases, with 11 bases between them. Germline lookup yields CDR1 KGHSH and CDR2 LQKENI. This CDR3 is built from 15 residues. The CDR3 bases are TGTGCCAGCTCACCTCGAGGGGCAGACCAAGAGACCCAGTACTTC. Translated, it gives CASSPRGADQETQYF.

V and J are TRBV9 and TRBJ2-2, with D perhaps matching TRBD2 (7 bases). The CDR3 is 16 amino acids. Looked up from germline, CDR1 is SGDLS and CDR2 is YYNGEE. The V end was cut by 0 bases, the J end by 7 bases, with 16 bases between. The CDR3 DNA follows: TGTGCCAGCAGCGTAGCCGGATGGGGGGGCATCGGGGAGCTGTTTTTT. This gives the protein CASSVAGWGGIGELFF.

This clonotype was detected only a few times. The chain combines TRBV7-2 with TRBJ1-4, with D maybe TRBD1 (6 bases). The V end lost 1 base, the J end lost 9 bases, and 15 bases lay between the germline ends. The CDR3 covers 15 residues. CDR1 and CDR2 from the germline V gene are SGHTA and FQGNSA. CDR3 residues: CASSLGGQGTQKLFF. The CDR3 DNA sequence: TGTGCCAGCAGCTTAGGAGGGCAGGGGACCCAAAAACTGTTTTTT.

On this clonotype: The junction departs from germline at one end; a sequencing error may be responsible. The chain employs TRBV12-3 or TRBV12-4 and TRBJ2-3; D is perhaps TRBD1 or TRBD2 (6 bases each). The CDR3 extends over 15 amino acids. The CDR3 nucleotides are TGTGCCAGCATTTTAGGGGGGCGAGGGGGAGATACGCAGTATTTT. Amino acid sequence: CASILGGRGGDTQYF.

The chain has TRBV24-1 and TRBJ2-2, with D tentatively TRBD1 (7 bases). Deletions cut 7 bases from V and 4 bases from J, with 12 bases between. Germline-derived CDR1 and CDR2 are KGHDR and SFDVKD. The CDR3 sequence is 14 residues long. The CDR3 spells CATRNQGGTGELFF. In nucleotides, the CDR3 is TGTGCCACCAGGAATCAGGGGGGCACCGGGGAGCTGTTTTTT.

CDR3 residues: CASSAHRDSYNEQFF. CDR3 coding DNA: TGTGCCAGCAGCGCTCACAGGGACTCCTACAATGAGCAGTTCTTC. V usage is TRBV6-1 and J usage is TRBJ2-1, with D possibly being TRBD1 (6 bases). The CDR3 extends over 15 amino acids. CDR1 is MNHNS and CDR2 is SASEGT in the germline V gene. V shed 6 bases and J shed 0 bases, with 12 bases lying between them.

The CDR3 DNA is TGCAGCGTTGGGGGGACTAGCGGGAGGAACGAGCAGTACTTC. Residues: CSVGGTSGRNEQYF. The chain links TRBV29-1 to TRBJ2-7; TRBD2 matches 15 bases. Germline-derived CDR1 and CDR2 are SQVTM and ANQGSEA. The CDR3 totals 14 residues. With V trimmed by 4 bases and J by 5 bases, 3 bases remained unmatched.

The chain combines TRBV12-3 or TRBV12-4 with TRBJ2-4; 8 bases are a match to TRBD1. The CDR3 is 14 amino acids. The V gene end was trimmed by 6 bases and the J gene end by 9 bases; junction bases not matched to a gene: 10. The CDR3 sequence: CASSRSGTGGIQYF. CDR3 nucleotide sequence: TGTGCCAGCAGCCGCTCAGGGACAGGAGGCATTCAGTACTTC.

The genes are TRBV20-1 and TRBJ2-3; no firm D call. V gave up 5 bases and J gave up 4 bases, with 7 bases separating them. This CDR3 has 11 residues. Germline CDR1 reads DFQATT; CDR2 reads SNEGSKA (reference sequence). The CDR3 DNA follows: TGCAGTGCTGCGGCTGCAGATACGCAGTATTTT. This gives the protein CSAAAADTQYF.

In this sample, this clonotype turned up many times. The chain carries TRBV6-5 and TRBJ2-1; tentative D call: TRBD2 (6 bases). Germline V gene lookup returns CDR1 MNHEY and CDR2 SVGAGI. Trimming cost V 5 bases and J 10 bases, with 9 bases left between them. The CDR3 length is 11 residues. The CDR3 DNA sequence: TGTGCCAGCAGTAGACTAGGAGAGCAGTTCTTC. Protein: CASSRLGEQFF.

V usage is TRBV6-2 or TRBV6-3 and J usage is TRBJ1-5, with D possibly being TRBD1 (5 bases). Deletions cut 3 bases from V and 1 base from J, with 13 bases between. Germline loops: CDR1 MNHEY, CDR2 SVGEGT. The CDR3 is made up of 16 amino acids. The CDR3 loop is CASSYRTSQSNQPQHF. CDR3 sequence (DNA): TGTGCCAGCAGTTATCGGACAAGCCAGAGCAATCAGCCCCAGCATTTT.

The V call is TRBV7-9, the J call TRBJ2-2; 8 bases fit TRBD1. The CDR3 length is 15 residues. Germline CDR1 reads SEHNR; CDR2 reads FQNEAQ (reference sequence). The V gene end was trimmed by 5 bases and the J gene end by 3 bases; junction bases not matched to a gene: 5. In DNA form, the CDR3 reads TGTGCCAGCAGCCCGGACAGGGCGGACACCGGGGAGCTGTTTTTT. Protein product: CASSPDRADTGELFF.

The chain is built from TRBV12-3 or TRBV12-4 and TRBJ1-1, with TRBD1 as a possible D gene (6 bases). Trimming took off 6 bases at V and 4 bases at J, with 15 bases between the two ends. The CDR3 totals 14 residues. CDR3 in amino acids: CASSPDRIFTEAFF. The CDR3 DNA sequence: TGTGCCAGCAGCCCAGACAGGATCTTCACTGAAGCTTTCTTT.

The rearrangement uses TRBV6-1 and TRBJ2-1; TRBD2 matches at 13 bases. V trimming: 6 bases; J trimming: 0 bases; junction bases outside the gene matches: 8. Germline CDR1 MNHNS, CDR2 SASEGT. The CDR3 has 18 residues. CDR3 nucleotides: TGTGCCAGCAGATGGACTAGCGGGAGCGGGAGCTCCTACAATGAGCAGTTCTTC. Translated: CASRWTSGSGSSYNEQFF.

The chain carries TRBV5-1 and TRBJ2-1, with D tentatively TRBD2 (6 bases). The CDR3 length is 16 residues. The V end was cut by 3 bases, the J end by 9 bases, with 22 bases between. Germline V gene data show CDR1 as SGHRS and CDR2 as YFSETQ. The CDR3 DNA is TGCGCCAGCAGCTCTGCGGGGACCTCCCTTTTTGTTGAGCAGTTCTTC. Translation gives CASSSAGTSLFVEQFF.

V gene TRBV6-1 combines with J gene TRBJ1-1; D is perhaps TRBD1 (5 bases). CDR1 is MNHNS and CDR2 is SASEGT in the germline V gene. Between the trimmed V and J ends, which lost 4 bases and 4 bases, there was a span of 13 bases. This CDR3 region has 14 residues. The CDR3 DNA reads TGTGCCAGCAGTGGCAGGGTTGGAGGCACTGAAGCTTTCTTT. Protein: CASSGRVGGTEAFF.